These 26 T cell receptor beta chains share one sample of origin, sequenced in a study of beta chain features in type 1 diabetes. The sequenced template was cDNA made from the entire isolated RNA. The table came from immunoSEQ multiplex PCR; TCRdb's copy has only in-frame clones and leaves some out. The table shows fewer than 250,000 clones, with roughly 9.6% occurring only once. Sequenced sample: naive CD4+ T cells from blood. The source of these receptors is a woman aged 18-29 years in good health.

This clone occurred a few times. The chain has TRBV30 and TRBJ2-5; 9 bases agree with TRBD2. The V segment lost 2 bases and the J segment 4 bases; nucleotides outside the gene matches: 8. The germline CDR1 and CDR2 sequences are GTSNPN and SVGIG (reference sequence). The CDR3 extends over 15 amino acids. Here the CDR3 reads CAWSLPSGVGETQYF. DNA of the CDR3: TGTGCCTGGAGTCTACCTAGCGGGGTAGGAGAGACCCAGTACTTC.

This clone has only a few counts. V usage is TRBV5-1 and J usage is TRBJ2-7; TRBD2 is a possible D gene (6 bases). CDR3 length equals 12 residues. V lost 5 bases, J lost 7 bases, and 13 bases lay in between. Per germline, CDR1 SGHRS and CDR2 YFSETQ. The CDR3 protein is CASRLDAGEQYF. The CDR3 DNA sequence: TGCGCCAGCAGACTGGACGCGGGGGAGCAGTACTTC.

This clone was seen only a few times. The chain couples TRBV6-1 to TRBJ2-7, with TRBD2 matching 11 bases. The ends lost 0 bases at V and 1 base at J; junction bases unmatched: 5. In germline, CDR1 is MNHNS, CDR2 SASEGT. This CDR3 region has 17 residues. The CDR3 region has the DNA TGTGCCAGCAGTGAAGCGAGGGCTAGCGGGGGGTCCTACGAGCAGTACTTC. Its protein product is CASSEARASGGSYEQYF.

A few counts support this clone. This chain joins TRBV30 and TRBJ2-3, with no clear D. The germline CDR1 and CDR2 sequences are GTSNPN and SVGIG (reference sequence). This CDR3 is built from 12 residues. V lost 0 bases and J lost 5, with 6 bases in between. Here the CDR3 reads CAWSVILDTQYF. CDR3 DNA sequence: TGTGCCTGGAGTGTAATCTTAGATACGCAGTATTTT. The full variable domain, in which reference TRBV30 and TRBJ2-3 provide the parts outside the CDR3, is SQTIHQWPATLVQPVGSPLSLECTVEGTSNPNLYWYRQAAGRGLQLLFYSVGIGQISSEVPQNLSASRPQDRQFILSSKKLLLSDSGFYLCAWSVILDTQYFGPGTRLTVL.

This clone was counted between two and nine times. The chain employs TRBV4-1 and TRBJ2-3; 7 bases match TRBD1. This CDR3 spans 15 amino acids. Germline lookup yields CDR1 MGHRA and CDR2 YSYEKL. V lost 1 base, J lost 2 bases, and 3 bases stayed unmatched. The CDR3 reads CASSQGDSFTDTQYF. The CDR3 DNA reads TGCGCCAGCAGCCAAGGGGACAGCTTCACAGATACGCAGTATTTT.

This chain connects TRBV30 to TRBJ1-2; D is possibly TRBD1 (6 bases). V lost 3 bases and J 8 bases, leaving 10 bases between the germline ends. The germline V gene has CDR1 GTSNPN and CDR2 SVGIG (reference sequence). The CDR3 has 11 residues. CDR3 bases: TGTGCCTGGAGCCCCCAGGGGGGCTACACCTTC. Its protein product is CAWSPQGGYTF.

V usage is TRBV30 and J usage is TRBJ1-6, with 7 positions matching TRBD1. CDR3 length: 14 residues. The V and J ends lost 2 bases and 4 bases, in that order; junction bases with no gene match: 2. Per germline, CDR1 GTSNPN and CDR2 SVGIG (reference sequence). This chain's CDR3 is CAWSPGQYNSPLHF. DNA of the CDR3: TGTGCCTGGAGTCCGGGACAGTATAATTCACCCCTCCACTTT.

This clone was found a few times. This rearrangement joins TRBV18 to TRBJ2-1; 10 bases fit TRBD2. CDR1 is KGHSH and CDR2 is LQKENI in the germline V gene. The junction had 8 bases not matched to a gene; V was cut back by 2 bases and J by 7 bases. The CDR3 is 16 residues long. The CDR3 DNA reads TGTGCCAGCTCACCATTACTAGCGGGAAAGGAAAATGAGCAGTTCTTC. Translated: CASSPLLAGKENEQFF.

As DNA, the CDR3 is TGCGCCAGCAGCCCCGGGACTAATATGTACGAGCAGTACTTC. Protein product: CASSPGTNMYEQYF. J is TRBJ2-7 and V is TRBV10-2, with 7 bases aligning to TRBD2. CDR3 length: 14 amino acids. The junction had 9 bases not matched to a gene; V was cut back by 6 bases and J by 4 bases. Germline V gene data show CDR1 as WSHSY and CDR2 as SAAADI.

The V and J genes are TRBV19 and TRBJ1-5; D may be TRBD1 (6 bases). This CDR3 has 15 residues. Deletions cut 5 bases from V and 5 bases from J, with 16 bases between. The germline V gene encodes CDR1 LNHDA and CDR2 SQIVND (reference sequence). The CDR3 region has the DNA TGTGCCAGTAGTGTGCAGGGGCAGGGCTATCAGCCCCAGCATTTT. This codes for CASSVQGQGYQPQHF.

V usage is TRBV19 and J usage is TRBJ2-7, with TRBD1 matching 7 bases. The germline CDR1 and CDR2 sequences are LNHDA and SQIVND (reference sequence). The CDR3 is 13 amino acids. The V segment lost 3 bases and the J segment 2 bases; nucleotides outside the gene matches: 1. CDR3 in amino acids: CASSIQGAYEQYF. CDR3 DNA: TGTGCCAGTAGTATCCAGGGGGCCTACGAGCAGTACTTC. Using reference TRBV19 and TRBJ2-7 for the parts outside the CDR3, the full variable domain is DGGITQSPKYLFRKEGQNVTLSCEQNLNHDAMYWYRQDPGQGLRLIYYSQIVNDFQKGDIAEGYSVSREKKESFPLTVTSAQKNPTAFYLCASSIQGAYEQYFGPGTRLTVT.

The chain has TRBV19 and TRBJ2-4; D ambiguous. Germline CDR1 is LNHDA and CDR2 is SQIVND (reference sequence). Trimming cost V 5 bases and J 4 bases, with 9 bases left between them. This CDR3 is built from 13 residues. In DNA, the CDR3 is TGTGCCAGTAGTTCAGATCCGAAAAACATTCAGTACTTC. As protein: CASSSDPKNIQYF.

In this sample, this clone turned up a few times. This CDR3 reads CASSLGEGVSETQYF. Here the CDR3 DNA reads TGCGCCAGCAGCTTGGGGGAAGGGGTTTCCGAGACCCAGTACTTC. The chain is built from TRBV5-1 and TRBJ2-5; maybe TRBD1 (5 bases). CDR3 size: 15 residues. V lost 0 bases, J lost 5 bases, and 14 bases lay in between. CDR1 and CDR2 (germline): SGHRS, YFSETQ.

This clone was counted only a few times. This chain uses TRBV7-9 with TRBJ2-7, with D maybe TRBD2 (5 bases). Germline values: CDR1 SEHNR, CDR2 FQNEAQ (reference sequence). This CDR3 region has 15 residues. The V end was cut by 1 base, the J end by 6 bases, with 16 bases between. In DNA, the CDR3 is TGTGCCAGCAGCTTAGGTTCGGGGTATGATCGCGAGCAGTACTTC. The encoded protein is CASSLGSGYDREQYF.

The CDR3: CASSRQYEQYF. The DNA for the CDR3 is TGTGCCAGCAGTCGACAGTACGAGCAGTACTTC. This chain uses TRBV6-6 with TRBJ2-7; D might be TRBD1 (5 bases). V shed 5 bases and J shed 4 bases, with 6 bases lying between them. CDR1 MNHNY and CDR2 SVGAGI come from the germline V gene (reference sequence). The CDR3 runs 11 residues.

This clone turned up a few times. V and J are TRBV5-1 and TRBJ2-1; TRBD2 matches 9 bases. CDR1 SGHRS and CDR2 YFSETQ come from the germline V gene. V lost 0 bases, J lost 8 bases, and 9 bases stayed unmatched. The CDR3 length is 16 residues. The CDR3 protein is CASSLDGGGAGDEQFF. CDR3 bases: TGCGCCAGCAGCTTGGATGGCGGGGGGGCAGGGGATGAGCAGTTCTTC.

This clone was detected a few times. The chain has TRBV9 and TRBJ2-2; D unresolved. The CDR3 runs to 15 residues. The V end lost 0 bases, the J end lost 2 bases, and 8 bases lay between the germline ends. CDR1 SGDLS and CDR2 YYNGEE come from the germline V gene. CDR3 amino acids: CASSVVHTNTGELFF. The DNA for the CDR3 is TGTGCCAGCAGCGTAGTTCACACAAACACCGGGGAGCTGTTTTTT.

J is TRBJ2-7 and V is TRBV28; 7 bases match TRBD1. V gave up 5 bases and J gave up 1 base; unmatched junction bases: 8. The CDR3 runs 15 residues. CDR1 MDHEN and CDR2 SYDVKM come from the germline V gene. CDR3 sequence (DNA): TGTGCCAGCAGTCCAGGGACAGAACTGTCCTACGAGCAGTACTTC. This encodes CASSPGTELSYEQYF.

This clone was seen only a few times. The chain links TRBV5-1 to TRBJ1-2; 7 nucleotides agree with TRBD1. CDR1 and CDR2 (germline): SGHRS, YFSETQ. The V and J ends lost 4 bases and 0 bases, in that order; junction bases with no gene match: 6. The CDR3 sequence is 15 residues long. As DNA, the CDR3 is TGCGCCAGCAGCGCCCCGGGACAGACTAACTATGGCTACACCTTC. It yields the protein CASSAPGQTNYGYTF.

This chain joins TRBV7-8 and TRBJ1-2; D not certain. CDR3 length: 13 residues. Germline V gene data show CDR1 as SGHVS and CDR2 as FQNEAQ. Trimming removed 2 bases at V and 5 bases at J, with 9 bases between. CDR3 in DNA: TGTGCCAGCAGCTTAATCCAGAATTATGGCTACACCTTC. Translation: CASSLIQNYGYTF.

This clone has more than one count but fewer than ten. The chain employs TRBV30 and TRBJ1-4; a possible D gene is TRBD1 (5 bases). Trimming cost V 8 bases and J 5 bases, with 12 bases left between them. Germline values: CDR1 GTSNPN, CDR2 SVGIG (reference sequence). This CDR3 has 12 residues. The CDR3 DNA sequence: TGTGCCGGTGCGGGGGTAAATGAAAAACTGTTTTTT. Its protein product is CAGAGVNEKLFF.

As for this clone: The junction departs from germline at one end; a sequencing error may be responsible. The CDR3 bases are TGCGCCAGCAGCGAAATAGGACAGGGGGCGATTGGAGTGGACTTC. This encodes CASSEIGQGAIGVDF. This chain connects TRBV5-1 to TRBJ2-4; TRBD1 aligns across 11 bases. This CDR3 is 15 amino acids long. The V gene's germline CDR1 is SGHRS and CDR2 YFSETQ.

The V call is TRBV6-1, the J call TRBJ2-2; 8 bases match TRBD2. The V and J ends lost 2 bases and 3 bases, in that order; junction bases with no gene match: 11. The germline CDR1 and CDR2 sequences are MNHNS and SASEGT. This CDR3 is built from 18 residues. The CDR3, as DNA: TGTGCCAGCAGTGAAATGTTGCGAGCGGGGGCCCACACCGGGGAGCTGTTTTTT. Its protein product is CASSEMLRAGAHTGELFF.

There are a few counts of this clone. The rearrangement joins TRBV4-1 to TRBJ2-7, with TRBD1 as a possible D gene (6 bases). The germline CDR1 and CDR2 sequences are MGHRA and YSYEKL. CDR3 length: 16 residues. V lost 0 bases to trimming and J lost 4 bases, with 16 bases between them. The CDR3 protein is CASSQDKGRGIYEQYF. CDR3 nucleotides: TGCGCCAGCAGCCAAGATAAGGGCAGGGGAATTTACGAGCAGTACTTC.

This clone appeared a few times. This chain joins TRBV2 and TRBJ2-7, with 9 bases that match TRBD1. Germline trimming cut 6 bases from V and 3 bases from J; bases unmatched to any gene: 6. In germline, CDR1 is SNHLY, CDR2 FYNNEI. The CDR3 covers 14 residues. CDR3 bases: TGTGCCAGCAGGACGGGACAGGGAGGCTACGAGCAGTACTTC. Translated, it gives CASRTGQGGYEQYF. Full variable domain (rest looked up from reference TRBV2 and TRBJ2-7): EPEVTQTPSHQVTQMGQEVILRCVPISNHLYFYWYRQILGQKVEFLVSFYNNEISEKSEIFDDQFSVERPDGSNFTLKIRSTKLEDSAMYFCASRTGQGGYEQYFGPGTRLTVT.

The chain combines TRBV9 with TRBJ2-1, with 13 bases lining up with TRBD2. The CDR3 runs to 15 residues. Germline V CDR1 and CDR2: SGDLS, YYNGEE. Unmatched junction bases numbered 1, after V lost 0 bases and J lost 7 bases. The CDR3 nucleotides read TGTGCCAGCAGCGTAGAGGGACTAGCGGGGAATGAGCAGTTCTTC. Its translation is CASSVEGLAGNEQFF.